One and the same sample provided the 18 T cell receptor beta chains below, sequenced in a study of identical twins. TCRdb reanalysed the 5' RACE reads using MiXCR and keeps one entry per CDR3 protein. The profile shows about 690,000 distinct CDR3 sequences, 5.5% to 6.5% of them singletons. Sequencing input: naive T cells sorted from blood. Receptors originate from a man younger than 30 in good health.

The chain has TRBV28 and TRBJ2-1; D is tentatively TRBD1 or TRBD2 (7 bases each). Germline V lookup: CDR1 MDHEN, CDR2 SYDVKM. The CDR3 contains 14 residues. V lost 7 bases and J lost 4, with 14 bases in between. CDR3 region: CASTGGGSYNEQFF. In DNA form, the CDR3 reads TGTGCCAGCACAGGGGGGGGGTCTTACAATGAGCAGTTCTTC.

The CDR3 DNA reads as TGTGCCAGCAGTCAACGGGACTCCACTAGCACAGATACGCAGTATTTT. Translation: CASSQRDSTSTDTQYF. The J gene is TRBJ2-3, the V gene TRBV27; a possible D gene is TRBD2 (6 bases). The germline gives CDR1 MNHEY, CDR2 SMNVEV (reference sequence). V was pared by 5 bases and J by 0 bases, with 15 bases between. The CDR3 is 16 amino acids.

This clonotype showed up many times. This chain joins TRBV5-1 and TRBJ2-3; D is perhaps TRBD1 (6 bases). Trimming removed 2 bases at V and 5 bases at J, with 12 bases between. CDR1 SGHRS and CDR2 YFSETQ come from the germline V gene. This CDR3 contains 14 residues. The CDR3 protein is CASSLGQQEDTQYF. In DNA form, the CDR3 reads TGCGCCAGCAGCTTAGGACAGCAAGAAGATACGCAGTATTTT.

This clonotype appeared a few times. The chain has TRBV6-5 and TRBJ1-1, with D possibly matching TRBD1 (5 bases). CDR3 length equals 15 residues. V lost 2 bases and J lost 0, with 10 bases in between. Germline CDR1 MNHEY, CDR2 SVGAGI. The CDR3 nucleotides read TGTGCCAGCAGTTACGTGGGACGGTTGAACACTGAAGCTTTCTTT. Translation: CASSYVGRLNTEAFF.

This clonotype was observed many times. This chain links TRBV20-1 with TRBJ2-1; 7 bases fit TRBD1. Germline-derived CDR1 and CDR2 are DFQATT and SNEGSKA (reference sequence). The J segment lost 1 base and the V segment lost 0 bases, leaving 6 bases of the junction unmatched. This CDR3 contains 16 residues. The CDR3 DNA is TGCAGTGCTAGAGATTTAGAACAGGGGTCCTACAATGAGCAGTTCTTC. It specifies CSARDLEQGSYNEQFF.

This clonotype appeared many times. The chain carries TRBV24-1 and TRBJ2-3; D remains ambiguous. V dropped 3 bases and J dropped 1 base, with 13 bases sitting between them. Looked up from germline, CDR1 is KGHDR and CDR2 is SFDVKD. The CDR3 is 16 residues long. CDR3 amino acids: CATSDRRGPGTDTQYF. DNA for the CDR3: TGTGCCACCAGTGATCGGAGAGGCCCTGGCACAGATACGCAGTATTTT.

This clonotype was seen many times. The chain combines TRBV29-1 with TRBJ2-3, with D hard to call. Germline lookup yields CDR1 SQVTM and CDR2 ANQGSEA. This CDR3 is 15 amino acids long. Trimming took 0 bases from V and 5 from J, leaving 15 bases between them. The CDR3 loop reads CSVEDLGSWGDTQYF. DNA of the CDR3: TGCAGCGTTGAAGATCTTGGCTCCTGGGGAGATACGCAGTATTTT.

The J gene is TRBJ2-7, the V gene TRBV7-9; D call uncertain. Trimming pared 5 bases from V and 3 bases from J, leaving 5 bases between. Looked up from germline, CDR1 is SEHNR and CDR2 is FQNEAQ (reference sequence). This CDR3 is 11 amino acids long. The CDR3 sequence: CASSLDYEQYV. Written as DNA, the CDR3 is TGTGCCAGCAGCCTCGACTACGAGCAGTACGTC.

This clonotype was observed a handful of times. The rearrangement links TRBV7-6 to TRBJ2-5; either TRBD1 or TRBD2 may supply D (5 bases each). Germline CDR1 SGHVS, CDR2 FNYEAQ. Trimming shortened V by 4 bases and J by 3 bases, and 18 bases separated the two germline ends. This CDR3 contains 16 residues. This chain's CDR3 is CASSSRLGVLKETQYF. The CDR3 coding sequence is TGTGCCAGCAGCTCACGCCTGGGGGTCCTTAAAGAGACCCAGTACTTC.

In this sample, this clonotype turned up a few times. The chain recombines TRBV2 with TRBJ2-2, with 8 bases that match TRBD2. This CDR3 is 14 amino acids long. V trimming: 6 bases; J trimming: 6 bases; junction bases outside the gene matches: 6. Germline CDR1 SNHLY, CDR2 FYNNEI. CDR3 nucleotides: TGTGCCAGCAGCCCGATAGCGGGATCCGGGGAGCTGTTTTTT. Translating gives CASSPIAGSGELFF.

The chain couples TRBV15 to TRBJ2-7; TRBD2 might be the D (5 bases). Per germline, CDR1 LNHNV and CDR2 YYDKDF (reference sequence). V lost 1 base and J lost 0, with 10 bases in between. This CDR3 contains 15 residues. The CDR3, as DNA: TGTGCCACCAGCAGAGCCCGGGATTACTCCTACGAGCAGTACGTC. Translation: CATSRARDYSYEQYV.

This clonotype was observed once. The chain uses TRBV18 and TRBJ1-2; no definite D call. CDR3 size: 14 residues. Deletions cut 5 bases from V and 1 base from J, with 11 bases between. Germline values: CDR1 KGHSH, CDR2 LQKENI. The CDR3 DNA reads as TGTGCCAGCTCAACCTCGGGCAGTAACTATGGCTACACCTTC. Protein product: CASSTSGSNYGYTF.

Many counts were recorded for this clonotype. This chain connects TRBV19 to TRBJ1-2; D gene ambiguous. This CDR3 spans 13 amino acids. V lost 3 bases to trimming and J lost 5 bases, with 10 bases between them. In germline, CDR1 is LNHDA, CDR2 SQIVND (reference sequence). CDR3 protein: CASSISASYGYTF. Here the CDR3 DNA reads TGTGCCAGTAGTATTTCGGCGAGTTATGGCTACACCTTC.

This clonotype was detected ten times or more. This sequence joins TRBV20-1 and TRBJ1-2; D uncertain. Trimming pared 5 bases from V and 4 bases from J, leaving 17 bases between. CDR1 and CDR2 (germline): DFQATT, SNEGSKA (reference sequence). The CDR3 totals 14 residues. The CDR3 DNA reads as TGCAGTGCTTCATTCAAGGTTCACCCCTATGGCTACACCTTC. Its protein product is CSASFKVHPYGYTF.

This clonotype came up many times. This chain uses TRBV29-1 with TRBJ2-1; TRBD2 matches 10 bases. Germline CDR1 and CDR2: SQVTM and ANQGSEA. J was trimmed by 6 bases and V by 8 bases; bases with no gene match: 7. The length of the CDR3 is 13 residues. The CDR3 nucleotides are TGCAGCTCCGCCGGGACTAGCGTCAATGAGCAGTTCTTC. Protein: CSSAGTSVNEQFF.

Many counts were recorded for this clonotype. The rearrangement links TRBV6-1 to TRBJ2-3; no clear D gene. V dropped 7 bases and J dropped 4 bases, with 15 bases sitting between them. The CDR3 is 14 amino acids. In germline, CDR1 is MNHNS, CDR2 SASEGT. This CDR3 reads CASTANPVPDTQYF. CDR3 sequence (DNA): TGTGCCAGCACCGCAAACCCGGTGCCAGATACGCAGTATTTT.

The sample holds a few counts of this clonotype. The rearrangement joins TRBV7-9 to TRBJ1-2; TRBD1 matches at 7 bases. The CDR3 has 14 residues. The junction had 6 bases not matched to a gene; V was cut back by 2 bases and J by 6 bases. CDR1 and CDR2 (germline): SEHNR, FQNEAQ (reference sequence). The CDR3: CASSLRGQADGYTF. The CDR3 DNA sequence: TGTGCCAGCAGCTTAAGAGGACAGGCGGATGGCTACACCTTC.

This clonotype was counted at least ten times. The chain uses TRBV12-5 and TRBJ1-1; no clear D gene. Per germline, CDR1 LGHNT and CDR2 FRNRAP. The length of the CDR3 is 11 residues. The ends were cut back, 9 bases at V and 10 bases at J, with 15 bases in the middle. CDR3 sequence: CASRVASGAFF. In DNA, the CDR3 is TGTGCTAGCAGAGTAGCGTCGGGAGCTTTCTTT.